These 2 T cell receptor beta chains came from one sample sequenced in a study of human T cells and chemical hapten exposure. As for time point: pre-sensitization, week 0. Treatment meaning: therapeutic diphenylcyclopropenone sensitization with weekly scalp DPC. TCRdb re-derived calls from the RACE reads in MiXCR, one entry per CDR3 protein. The top ten clones hold less than 9% of a sample with around 330,000 distinct CDR3 sequences, approximately 5.8% of them seen once. The specimen was whole blood, collected in connection with sensitization to the hapten diphenylcyclopropenone (DPC). All receptors derive from a woman between 18 and 29 years old with alopecia areata. Some clones in this sample may be carry-over from other donors' samples.

This clonotype was seen ten or more times. The chain carries TRBV7-8 and TRBJ1-1; no definite D call. V gave up 1 base and J gave up 1 base, with 4 bases separating them. The germline V gene has CDR1 SGHVS and CDR2 FQNEAQ. The CDR3 length is 13 residues. The CDR3 coding sequence is TGTGCCAGCAGCTTAGGCAGGAACACTGAAGCTTTCTTT. Translation gives CASSLGRNTEAFF.

In its sample, this clonotype was seen a few times. The CDR3 DNA sequence: TGTGCCAGCAGCAAAGGGACAGGGGACGCTGGCTACACCTTC. Protein product: CASSKGTGDAGYTF. The chain employs TRBV7-2 and TRBJ1-2; 10 bases map to TRBD1. The trim removed 5 bases at V and 7 bases at J, leaving 7 bases unmatched. Germline V gives CDR1 SGHTA, CDR2 FQGNSA. This CDR3 spans 14 amino acids.